The following is a T cell receptor (beta chain) sequence with its context. Antigen specificity is unknown. This specimen belongs to a study of cytomegalovirus exposure and HLA in healthy donors. The repertoire was sequenced with immunoSEQ multiplex PCR; TCRdb's copy has only in-frame clones and lacks some. This sample has around 120,000 clones, with 86% found just once. Study-wide results and limits: Per published reports, the classifier diagnosed cytomegalovirus status with high specificity and sensitivity.

The TCR was taken from a man between 18 and 29 years old in good health and CMV-seronegative. The source material was PBMCs.

The CDR3 is CAWSGGNEQFF. As DNA, the CDR3 is TGTGCCTGGAGTGGAGGGAATGAGCAGTTCTTC. V is TRBV30 and J is TRBJ2-1; D may be TRBD2 (5 bases). With 1 base removed from V and 7 bases from J, the gap between germline ends came to 5 bases. The CDR3 loop spans 11 amino acids. Germline assignment: CDR1 GTSNPN and CDR2 SVGIG (reference sequence).